Listed here are 20 T cell receptor beta chains from one sample, sequenced in a study of metastatic and nonmetastatic thyroid tumors (dated by TCRdb to the early 2020s). The library was prepared using PCR. TCRdb records Illumina HiSeq 4000 as the sequencer. Using fastp at Q25 and MiXCR, TCRdb reprocessed the public reads and kept productive beta chains. Counted in this sample were about 85,000 clones; around 9.2% of them appeared once. The ten largest account for roughly 10% of the sample. No treatment had been received by any patient before thyroid surgery. Sequencing was carried out using blood. The receptor set was obtained from a female donor with papillary thyroid cancer or a benign thyroid nodule (not recorded which). Some clones in this sample may be carry-over from other donors' samples.

This clone has more than one count but fewer than ten. A much larger clone differs from this one at a single base, so this may be a read error. The J gene is TRBJ1-4, the V gene TRBV2, with unresolved D. V gave up 9 bases and J gave up 7 bases, with 12 bases separating them. This CDR3 has 12 residues. CDR1 and CDR2 from the germline V gene are SNHLY and FYNNEI. This chain's CDR3 is CASKGGGEKLFF. CDR3 DNA sequence: TGTGCCAGTAAGGGCGGTGGTGAAAAACTGTTTTTT.

The rearrangement uses TRBV20-1 and TRBJ2-7; no clear D. The V end lost 3 bases, the J end lost 7 bases, and 10 bases lay between the germline ends. Germline assignment: CDR1 DFQATT and CDR2 SNEGSKA (reference sequence). The CDR3 consists of 11 residues. CDR3 DNA sequence: TGCAGTGCTAGTACGTCGTGGGAGCAGTACTTC. It encodes CSASTSWEQYF.

This clone was found many times. The chain combines TRBV6-1 with TRBJ2-3; D is possibly TRBD2 (6 bases). Trimming left V 4 bases short and J 2 bases short, with 13 bases between. The CDR3 has 15 amino acids. Germline V lookup: CDR1 MNHNS, CDR2 SASEGT. CDR3 coding DNA: TGTGCCAGCAGTGGGGGACTGTCACTCACAGATACGCAGTATTTT. Translating gives CASSGGLSLTDTQYF.

Ten or more counts support this clone. V and J are TRBV27 and TRBJ2-3; no reliable D call. The length of the CDR3 is 11 residues. V was pared by 10 bases and J by 7 bases, with 12 bases between. Germline values: CDR1 MNHEY, CDR2 SMNVEV (reference sequence). The CDR3 DNA reads as TGTGCCATCATCAGTGGCTATACGCAGTATTTT. Translating gives CAIISGYTQYF.

This clone was observed at least ten times. The V gene is TRBV30, the J gene TRBJ1-1; unclear D gene. The V gene lost 1 base and the J gene lost 5 bases, with 11 bases spanning the gap. The CDR3 is 13 residues long. Germline V lookup: CDR1 GTSNPN, CDR2 SVGIG (reference sequence). The CDR3 coding sequence is TGTGCCTGGAGTGAAGGGTCTCTAACTGAAGCTTTCTTT. Translating gives CAWSEGSLTEAFF.

In this sample, this clone turned up many times. V usage is TRBV4-1 and J usage is TRBJ1-1, with 11 nucleotides matching TRBD1. The CDR3 extends over 16 amino acids. Germline CDR1 MGHRA, CDR2 YSYEKL. V lost 4 bases and J lost 0; bases outside the gene matches: 4. In nucleotides, the CDR3 is TGCGCCAGCAGCCCTCGGACAGGGGGCCTGAACACTGAAGCTTTCTTT. Translating it yields CASSPRTGGLNTEAFF.

This clone was recorded many times. Different DNA sequences within this sample yield the same CDR3. This chain uses TRBV18 with TRBJ2-5; D perhaps matches TRBD1 (5 bases). The CDR3 is 14 amino acids. Trimming cost V 0 bases and J 1 base, with 6 bases left between them. CDR1 is KGHSH and CDR2 is LQKENI in the germline V gene. CDR3 in amino acids: CASSPPTVQETQYF. The DNA of the CDR3 is TGTGCCAGCTCACCACCGACAGTCCAAGAGACCCAGTACTTC.

A few counts support this clone. The chain recombines TRBV6-1 with TRBJ2-7; unclear D gene. Germline CDR1 is MNHNS and CDR2 is SASEGT. V was clipped by 5 bases and J by 5 bases, with 10 bases between them. This CDR3 is 12 amino acids long. CDR3 residues: CASSPQRDEQYF. The CDR3 DNA reads as TGTGCCAGCAGTCCCCAAAGGGACGAGCAGTACTTC.

The chain recombines TRBV6-1 with TRBJ2-5, with TRBD2 as a possible D gene (5 bases). The CDR3 is 17 residues long. From germline, CDR1 is MNHNS and CDR2 SASEGT. V lost 5 bases and J lost 1, with 20 bases in between. CDR3 sequence (DNA): TGTGCCAGCAGTACCCATTTAGCGCCCGCCCCCCAAGAGACCCAGTACTTC. Its protein product is CASSTHLAPAPQETQYF.

This clone has more than one count but fewer than ten. The chain couples TRBV19 to TRBJ2-1; D is perhaps TRBD1 or TRBD2 (5 bases each). This CDR3 is built from 17 residues. Between the trimmed V and J ends, which lost 2 bases and 6 bases, there was a span of 20 bases. Germline lookup yields CDR1 LNHDA and CDR2 SQIVND (reference sequence). The DNA for the CDR3 is TGTGCCAGTAGTATATTCGGGGCAACTCGGGACGGCAATGAGCAGTTCTTC. It is translated as CASSIFGATRDGNEQFF.

This clone was recorded at least ten times. The identical CDR3 is also encoded by other nucleotide sequences in the sample. CDR3 sequence: CASSQAGTAGHYGYTF. The CDR3 nucleotides are TGTGCCAGCAGCCAAGCTGGGACAGCGGGACACTATGGCTACACCTTC. V is TRBV14 and J is TRBJ1-2, with 7 bases aligning to TRBD1. The CDR3 length is 16 residues. V trimming: 1 base; J trimming: 3 bases; junction bases outside the gene matches: 8. Germline CDR1 and CDR2: SGHDN and FVKESK.

Regarding this clone: Just one base apart from a much larger clone, this may be a read error. The identical CDR3 is also encoded by other nucleotide sequences in the sample. The J gene is TRBJ2-3, the V gene TRBV9; a weak D match, TRBD2 (6 bases). The CDR3 is made up of 15 amino acids. Per germline, CDR1 SGDLS and CDR2 YYNGEE. The V end lost 7 bases, the J end lost 6 bases, and 21 bases lay between the germline ends. CDR3 region: CASSRAGFRGDTQYF. The CDR3 nucleotides are TGTGCCAGCTCAAGGGCGGGGTTTCGTGGTGATACGCAGTATTTT.

In this sample, this clone turned up many times. CDR3 loop: CASSFRQGGNQPQHF. CDR3 sequence (DNA): TGTGCCAGCAGTTTTCGACAGGGGGGAAATCAGCCCCAGCATTTT. This chain joins TRBV28 and TRBJ1-5; 9 bases align to TRBD1. The CDR3 runs to 15 residues. Germline values: CDR1 MDHEN, CDR2 SYDVKM. J lost 4 bases, V lost 3 bases, and 4 bases had no gene match. Combining the CDR3 with reference TRBV28 and TRBJ1-5 gives the whole variable domain DVKVTQSSRYLVKRTGEKVFLECVQDMDHENMFWYRQDPGLGLRLIYFSYDVKMKEKGDIPEGYSVSREKKERFSLILESASTNQTSMYLCASSFRQGGNQPQHFGDGTRLSIL.

This clone has at least ten counts. CDR3: CASTLGLAGGNTGELFF. The CDR3 nucleotides are TGTGCCAGCACACTAGGACTAGCGGGGGGGAACACCGGGGAGCTGTTTTTT. The rearrangement uses TRBV11-2 and TRBJ2-2; TRBD2 aligns across 14 bases. Losses at the gene ends were 7 bases for V and 1 base for J; bases not matched to a gene: 5. Germline CDR1 reads SGHAT; CDR2 reads FQNNGV. CDR3 length equals 17 residues.

This clone was seen repeatedly, ten times or more. This chain uses TRBV28 with TRBJ2-7; D remains unclear. CDR3 length equals 11 residues. The ends were cut back, 1 base at V and 4 bases at J, with 2 bases in the middle. Germline loops: CDR1 MDHEN, CDR2 SYDVKM. The CDR3 reads CASSLYYEQYF. CDR3 in DNA: TGTGCCAGCAGTTTATATTACGAGCAGTACTTC.

A few counts support this clone. CDR3 sequence (DNA): TGCGCCAGCAGGCCAGTAGCGGGGGGTTCCTACAATGAGCAGTTCTTC. Encoded protein: CASRPVAGGSYNEQFF. The chain recombines TRBV5-1 with TRBJ2-1; 10 bases fit TRBD2. This CDR3 comprises 16 residues. Germline V gives CDR1 SGHRS, CDR2 YFSETQ. The ends lost 5 bases at V and 1 base at J; junction bases unmatched: 6.

This clone was found many times. The gene calls are TRBV7-9 and TRBJ2-7; possibly TRBD2 for D (6 bases). This CDR3 spans 13 amino acids. Germline CDR1 reads SEHNR; CDR2 reads FQNEAQ (reference sequence). V gave up 4 bases and J gave up 3 bases, with 10 bases separating them. The CDR3 DNA is TGTGCCAGCAGCTCTGGGAGGTTCTACGAGCAGTACTTC. This encodes CASSSGRFYEQYF.

This clone was detected many times. The chain carries TRBV24-1 and TRBJ2-3; D perhaps matches TRBD1 (5 bases). CDR1 KGHDR and CDR2 SFDVKD come from the germline V gene. The CDR3 spans 13 residues. The V gene lost 5 bases and the J gene lost 0 bases, with 5 bases spanning the gap. This chain's CDR3 is CATSAGSTDTQYF. DNA of the CDR3: TGTGCCACCAGTGCAGGGAGCACAGATACGCAGTATTTT.

In this sample, this clone turned up a few times. This chain connects TRBV12-3 or TRBV12-4 to TRBJ2-7; D is unclear. The V and J ends lost 2 bases and 5 bases respectively, with 13 bases between them. The CDR3 covers 14 residues. The CDR3 spells CASSLIAVGNEQYF. CDR3 in DNA: TGTGCCAGCAGTTTAATCGCGGTTGGGAACGAGCAGTACTTC.

This clone was counted at least ten times. The V gene is TRBV12-5, the J gene TRBJ2-1; the D is unclear. This CDR3 is 13 amino acids long. CDR1 is LGHNT, CDR2 FRNRAP, per germline. With 0 bases removed from V and 16 bases from J, the gap between germline ends came to 16 bases. CDR3 sequence reads: CASGLVGRNSLFF. The CDR3 DNA reads TGTGCTAGTGGTTTGGTTGGACGAAATAGCCTTTTCTTC. Supplemented by reference TRBV12-5 and TRBJ2-1, the full variable domain reads DARVTQTPRHKVTEMGQEVTMRCQPILGHNTVFWYRQTMMQGLELLAYFRNRAPLDDSGMPKDRFSAEMPDATLATLKIQPSEPRDSAVYFCASGLVGRNSLFFGPGTRLTVL.